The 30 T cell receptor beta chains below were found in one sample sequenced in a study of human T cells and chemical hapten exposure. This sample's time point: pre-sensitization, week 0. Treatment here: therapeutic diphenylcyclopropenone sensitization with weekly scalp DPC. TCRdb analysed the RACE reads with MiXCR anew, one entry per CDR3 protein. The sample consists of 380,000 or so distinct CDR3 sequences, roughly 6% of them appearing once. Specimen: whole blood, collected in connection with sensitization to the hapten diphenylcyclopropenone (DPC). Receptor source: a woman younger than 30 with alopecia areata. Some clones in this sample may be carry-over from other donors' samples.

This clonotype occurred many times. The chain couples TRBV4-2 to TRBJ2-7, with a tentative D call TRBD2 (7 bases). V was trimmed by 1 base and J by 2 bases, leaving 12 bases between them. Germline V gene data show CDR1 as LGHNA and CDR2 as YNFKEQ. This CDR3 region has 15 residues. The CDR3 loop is CASSQAGGKAYEQYF. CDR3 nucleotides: TGTGCCAGCAGCCAAGCGGGGGGCAAGGCCTACGAGCAGTACTTC.

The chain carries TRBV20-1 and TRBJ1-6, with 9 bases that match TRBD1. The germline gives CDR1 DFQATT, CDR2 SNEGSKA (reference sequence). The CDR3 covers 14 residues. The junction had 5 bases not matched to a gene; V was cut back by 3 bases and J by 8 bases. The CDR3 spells CSASSGTGYSPLHF. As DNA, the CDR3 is TGCAGTGCTAGTTCCGGGACAGGGTATTCACCCCTCCACTTT.

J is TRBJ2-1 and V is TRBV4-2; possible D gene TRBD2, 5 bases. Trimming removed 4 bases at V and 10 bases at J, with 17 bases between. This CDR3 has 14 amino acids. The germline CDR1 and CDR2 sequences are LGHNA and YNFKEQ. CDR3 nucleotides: TGTGCCAGCAGCCCAGAAGAGGGCTCCAGGGAGCAGTTCTTC. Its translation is CASSPEEGSREQFF.

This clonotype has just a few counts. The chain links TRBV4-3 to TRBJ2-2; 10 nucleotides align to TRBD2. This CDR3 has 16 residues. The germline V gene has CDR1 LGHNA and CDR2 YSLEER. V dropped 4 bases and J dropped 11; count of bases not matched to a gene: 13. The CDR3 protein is CASSLRTSGANIELFF. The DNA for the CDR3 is TGCGCCAGCAGCCTCCGGACTAGCGGCGCCAATATCGAGCTGTTTTTT.

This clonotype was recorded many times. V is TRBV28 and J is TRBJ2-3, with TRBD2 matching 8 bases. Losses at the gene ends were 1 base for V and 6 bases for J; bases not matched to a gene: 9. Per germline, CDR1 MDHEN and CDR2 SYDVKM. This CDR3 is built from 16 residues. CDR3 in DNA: TGTGCCAGCAGTTTATTGTTAGCGGGGAGCATGGATACGCAGTATTTT. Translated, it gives CASSLLLAGSMDTQYF.

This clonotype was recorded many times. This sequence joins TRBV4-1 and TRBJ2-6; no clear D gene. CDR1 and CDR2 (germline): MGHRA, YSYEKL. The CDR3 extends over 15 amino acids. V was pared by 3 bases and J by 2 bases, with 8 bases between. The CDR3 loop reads CASSQGQPGANVLTF. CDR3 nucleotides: TGCGCCAGCAGCCAGGGCCAGCCTGGGGCCAACGTCCTGACTTTC.

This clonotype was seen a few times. The CDR3 loop is CASSSTGGYNEQFF. The CDR3 DNA reads TGTGCCAGCAGCTCGACAGGGGGGTACAATGAGCAGTTCTTC. The genes are TRBV13 and TRBJ2-1; 9 positions match TRBD1. Germline CDR1 and CDR2: PRHDT and FYEKMQ (reference sequence). The CDR3 is 14 residues long. V shed 4 bases and J 4 bases; nucleotides not matched to a gene: 2.

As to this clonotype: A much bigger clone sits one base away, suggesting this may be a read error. DNA of the CDR3: TGCAGCGTTGAATGCGGGGGGACCTACAATGAGCAGTTCTTC. This sequence encodes CSVECGGTYNEQFF. The J gene is TRBJ2-1, the V gene TRBV29-1; TRBD2 matches 8 bases. Trimming at V came to 2 bases and at J to 2 bases, leaving 2 bases not matched to a gene. Germline V CDR1 and CDR2: SQVTM, ANQGSEA. The CDR3 has 14 amino acids.

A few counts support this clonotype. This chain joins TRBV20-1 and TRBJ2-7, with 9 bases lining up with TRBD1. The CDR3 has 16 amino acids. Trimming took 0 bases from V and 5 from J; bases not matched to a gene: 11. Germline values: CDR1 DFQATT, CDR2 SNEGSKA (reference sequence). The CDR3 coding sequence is TGCAGTGCTAGAGATGATGGGACAGGGTTAAGAGACGAGCAGTACTTC. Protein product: CSARDDGTGLRDEQYF.

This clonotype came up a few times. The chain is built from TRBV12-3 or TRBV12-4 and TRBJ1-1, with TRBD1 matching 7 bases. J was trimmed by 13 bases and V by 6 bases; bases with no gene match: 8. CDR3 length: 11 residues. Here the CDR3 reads CASRHTGEDFF. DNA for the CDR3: TGTGCCAGCAGACACACAGGGGAGGATTTCTTT.

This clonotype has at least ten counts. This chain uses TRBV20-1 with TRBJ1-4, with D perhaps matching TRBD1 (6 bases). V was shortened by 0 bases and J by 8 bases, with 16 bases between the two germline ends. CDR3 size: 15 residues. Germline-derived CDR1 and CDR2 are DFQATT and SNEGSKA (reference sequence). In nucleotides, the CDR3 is TGCAGTGCTAGAGATGACGGCAGGGGAAACGAAAAACTGTTTTTT. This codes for CSARDDGRGNEKLFF.

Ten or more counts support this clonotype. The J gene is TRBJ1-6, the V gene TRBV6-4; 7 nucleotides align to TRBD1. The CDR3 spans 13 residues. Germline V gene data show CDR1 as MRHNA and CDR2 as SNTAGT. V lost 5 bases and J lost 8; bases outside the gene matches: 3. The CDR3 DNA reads TGTGCCAGCAGTCGGGACAGAGATTCACCCCTCCACTTT. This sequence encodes CASSRDRDSPLHF.

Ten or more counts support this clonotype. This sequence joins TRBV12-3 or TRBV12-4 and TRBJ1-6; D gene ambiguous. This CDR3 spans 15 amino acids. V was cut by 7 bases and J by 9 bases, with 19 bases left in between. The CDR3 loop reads CASTLKSHFSSPLHF. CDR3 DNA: TGTGCCAGCACCCTTAAGTCTCATTTTTCTTCACCCCTCCACTTT.

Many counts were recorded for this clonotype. The chain's CDR3 is CASSPVRPRNSGANVLTF. In DNA, the CDR3 is TGTGCCAGCAGCCCGGTACGGCCCCGAAACTCTGGGGCCAACGTCCTGACTTTC. The V and J genes are TRBV28 and TRBJ2-6; no reliable D call. The germline V gene encodes CDR1 MDHEN and CDR2 SYDVKM. V was trimmed by 6 bases and J by 0 bases, leaving 18 bases between them. This CDR3 has 18 amino acids.

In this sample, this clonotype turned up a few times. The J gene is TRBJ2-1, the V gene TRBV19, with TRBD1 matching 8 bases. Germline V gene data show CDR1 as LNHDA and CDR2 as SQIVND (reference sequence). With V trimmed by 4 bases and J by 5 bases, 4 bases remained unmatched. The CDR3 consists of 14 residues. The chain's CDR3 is CASSTTGGDNEQFF. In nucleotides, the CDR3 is TGTGCCAGTAGTACCACAGGGGGTGACAATGAGCAGTTCTTC.

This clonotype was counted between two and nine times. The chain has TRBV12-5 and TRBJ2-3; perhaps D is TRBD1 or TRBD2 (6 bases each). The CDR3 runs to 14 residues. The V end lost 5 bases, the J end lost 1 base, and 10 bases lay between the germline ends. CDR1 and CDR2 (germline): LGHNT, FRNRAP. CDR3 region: CASGGGTRTDTQYF. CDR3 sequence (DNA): TGTGCTAGTGGTGGGGGGACACGCACAGATACGCAGTATTTT.

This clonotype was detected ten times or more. The CDR3 sequence: CASSLITTDTQYF. The DNA for the CDR3 is TGCGCCAGCAGCTTAATCACCACAGATACGCAGTATTTT. The gene calls are TRBV5-1 and TRBJ2-3; no reliable D call. The CDR3 spans 13 residues. CDR1 SGHRS and CDR2 YFSETQ come from the germline V gene. V was pared by 2 bases and J by 2 bases, with 6 bases between.

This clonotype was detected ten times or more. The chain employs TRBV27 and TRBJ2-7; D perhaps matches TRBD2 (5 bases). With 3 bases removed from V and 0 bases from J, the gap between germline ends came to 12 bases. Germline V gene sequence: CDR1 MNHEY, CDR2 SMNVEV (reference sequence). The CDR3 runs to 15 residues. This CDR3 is CASSFGSGSSYEQYF. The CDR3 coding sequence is TGTGCCAGCAGTTTCGGGTCTGGGAGCTCCTACGAGCAGTACTTC.

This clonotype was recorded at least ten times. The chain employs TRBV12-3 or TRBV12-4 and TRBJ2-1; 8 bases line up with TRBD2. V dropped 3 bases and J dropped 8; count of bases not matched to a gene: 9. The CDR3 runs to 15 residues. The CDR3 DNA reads TGTGCCAGCAGTTTTGGGCGGGGGGCCTCGGATGAGCAGTTCTTC. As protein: CASSFGRGASDEQFF.

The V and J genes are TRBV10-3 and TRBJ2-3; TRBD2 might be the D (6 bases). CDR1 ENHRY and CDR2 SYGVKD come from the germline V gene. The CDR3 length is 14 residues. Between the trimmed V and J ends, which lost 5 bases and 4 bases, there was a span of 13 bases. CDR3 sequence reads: CAISLRDSSDTQYF. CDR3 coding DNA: TGTGCCATCAGTTTAAGGGACTCTTCAGATACGCAGTATTTT.

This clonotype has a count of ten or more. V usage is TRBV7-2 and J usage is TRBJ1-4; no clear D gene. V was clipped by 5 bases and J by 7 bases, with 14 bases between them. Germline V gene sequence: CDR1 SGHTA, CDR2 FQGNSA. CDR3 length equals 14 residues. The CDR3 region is CASSPSLGSEKLFF. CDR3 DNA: TGTGCCAGCAGCCCAAGCTTAGGGAGTGAAAAACTGTTTTTT.

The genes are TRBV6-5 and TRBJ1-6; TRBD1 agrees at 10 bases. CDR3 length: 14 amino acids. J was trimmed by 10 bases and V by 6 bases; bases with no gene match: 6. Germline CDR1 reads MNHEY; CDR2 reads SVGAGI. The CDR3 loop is CASRRGTGDSPLHF. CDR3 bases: TGTGCCAGCAGGAGGGGGACAGGGGACTCACCCCTCCACTTT.

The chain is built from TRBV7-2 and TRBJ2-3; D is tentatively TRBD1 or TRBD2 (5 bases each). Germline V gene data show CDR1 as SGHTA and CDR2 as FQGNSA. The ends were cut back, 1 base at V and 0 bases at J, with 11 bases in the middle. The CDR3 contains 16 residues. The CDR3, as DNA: TGTGCCAGCAGCTTAGTTGGGGGAACTAGCACAGATACGCAGTATTTT. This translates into CASSLVGGTSTDTQYF.

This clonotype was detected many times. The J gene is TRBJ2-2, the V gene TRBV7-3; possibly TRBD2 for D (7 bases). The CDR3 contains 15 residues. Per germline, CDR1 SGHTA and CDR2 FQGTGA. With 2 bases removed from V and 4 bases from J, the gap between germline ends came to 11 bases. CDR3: CASSLGGASTGELFF. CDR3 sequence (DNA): TGTGCCAGCAGCTTAGGGGGGGCGAGCACCGGGGAGCTGTTTTTT.

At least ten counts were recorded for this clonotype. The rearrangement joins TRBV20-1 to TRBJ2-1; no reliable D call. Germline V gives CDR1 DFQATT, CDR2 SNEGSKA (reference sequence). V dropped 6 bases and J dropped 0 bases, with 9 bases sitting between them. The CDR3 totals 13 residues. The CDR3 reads CSAGQSSYNEQFF. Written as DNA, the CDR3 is TGCAGTGCCGGTCAAAGCTCCTACAATGAGCAGTTCTTC.

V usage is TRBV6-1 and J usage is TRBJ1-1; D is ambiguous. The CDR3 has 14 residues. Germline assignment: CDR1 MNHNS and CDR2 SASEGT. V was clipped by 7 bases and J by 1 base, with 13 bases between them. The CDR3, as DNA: TGTGCCAGCACGAGGTTGGGGTCGAACACTGAAGCTTTCTTT. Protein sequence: CASTRLGSNTEAFF.

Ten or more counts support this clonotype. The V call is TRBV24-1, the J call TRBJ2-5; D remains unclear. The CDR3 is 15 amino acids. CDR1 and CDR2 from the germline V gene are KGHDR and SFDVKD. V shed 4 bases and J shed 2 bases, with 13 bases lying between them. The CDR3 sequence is CATSDAATKQETQYF. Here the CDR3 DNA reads TGTGCCACCAGTGACGCCGCGACGAAACAAGAGACCCAGTACTTC.

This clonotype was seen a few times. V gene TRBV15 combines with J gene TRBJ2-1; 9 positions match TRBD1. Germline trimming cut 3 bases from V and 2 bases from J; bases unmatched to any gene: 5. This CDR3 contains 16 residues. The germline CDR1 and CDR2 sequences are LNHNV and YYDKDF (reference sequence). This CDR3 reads CATSSHRDRAYNEQFF. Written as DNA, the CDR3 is TGTGCCACCAGCAGTCACCGGGACAGGGCCTACAATGAGCAGTTCTTC. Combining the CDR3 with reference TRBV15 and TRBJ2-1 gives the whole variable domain DAMVIQNPRYQVTQFGKPVTLSCSQTLNHNVMYWYQQKSSQAPKLLFHYYDKDFNNEADTPDNFQSRRPNTSFCFLDIRSPGLGDTAMYLCATSSHRDRAYNEQFFGPGTRLTVL.

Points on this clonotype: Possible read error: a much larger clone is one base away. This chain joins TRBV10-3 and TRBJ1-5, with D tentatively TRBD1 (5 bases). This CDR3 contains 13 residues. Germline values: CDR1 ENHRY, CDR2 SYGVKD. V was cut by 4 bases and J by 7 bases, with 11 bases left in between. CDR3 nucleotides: TGTGCCATCAGTGCGGGGACGGAACAGCCCCAGCATTTT. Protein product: CAISAGTEQPQHF.

CDR3 nucleotide sequence: TGTGCCAGCAGTGAAATGGAGCCCCAGCATTTT. Translating it yields CASSEMEPQHF. V and J are TRBV28 and TRBJ1-5; D not certain. Looked up from germline, CDR1 is MDHEN and CDR2 is SYDVKM. The length of the CDR3 is 11 residues. V shed 5 bases and J shed 8 bases, with 7 bases lying between them.